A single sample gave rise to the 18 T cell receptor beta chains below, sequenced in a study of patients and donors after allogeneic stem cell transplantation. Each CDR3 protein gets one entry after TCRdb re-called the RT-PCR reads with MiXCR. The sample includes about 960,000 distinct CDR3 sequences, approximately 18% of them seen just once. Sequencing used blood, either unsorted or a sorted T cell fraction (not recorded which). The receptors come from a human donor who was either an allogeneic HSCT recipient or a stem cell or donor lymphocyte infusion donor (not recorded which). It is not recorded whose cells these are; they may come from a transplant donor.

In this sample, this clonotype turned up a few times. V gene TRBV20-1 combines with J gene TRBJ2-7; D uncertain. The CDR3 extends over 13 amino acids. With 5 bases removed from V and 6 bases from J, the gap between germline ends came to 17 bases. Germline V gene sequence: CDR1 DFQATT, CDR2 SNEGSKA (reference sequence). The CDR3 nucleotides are TGCAGTGCTCGTGGTACGGCCACAAGCGAGCAGTACTTC. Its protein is CSARGTATSEQYF.

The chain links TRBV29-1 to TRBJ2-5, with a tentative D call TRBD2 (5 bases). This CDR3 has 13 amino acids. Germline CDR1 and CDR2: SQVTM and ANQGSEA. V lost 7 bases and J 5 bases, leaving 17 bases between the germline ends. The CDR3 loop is CSARGLDMETQYF. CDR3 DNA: TGCAGCGCTCGAGGGTTGGATATGGAGACCCAGTACTTC.

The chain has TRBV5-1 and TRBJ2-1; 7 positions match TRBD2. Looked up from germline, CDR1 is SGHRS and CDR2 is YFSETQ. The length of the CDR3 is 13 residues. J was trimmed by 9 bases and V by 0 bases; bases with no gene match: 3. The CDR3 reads CASSLAAGVEQFF. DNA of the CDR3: TGCGCCAGCAGCTTGGCCGCGGGGGTTGAGCAGTTCTTC. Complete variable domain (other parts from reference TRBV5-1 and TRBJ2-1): KAGVTQTPRYLIKTRGQQVTLSCSPISGHRSVSWYQQTPGQGLQFLFEYFSETQRNKGNFPGRFSGRQFSNSRSEMNVSTLELGDSALYLCASSLAAGVEQFFGPGTRLTVL.

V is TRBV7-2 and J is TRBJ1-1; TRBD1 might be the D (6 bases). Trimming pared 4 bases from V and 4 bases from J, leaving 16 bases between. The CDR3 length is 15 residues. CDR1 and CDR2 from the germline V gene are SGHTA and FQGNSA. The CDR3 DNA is TGTGCCAGCAGCTCACCCGGGGGGCGAAGCACTGAAGCTTTCTTT. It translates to CASSSPGGRSTEAFF. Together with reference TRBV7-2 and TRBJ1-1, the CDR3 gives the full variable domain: GAGVSQSPSNKVTEKGKDVELRCDPISGHTALYWYRQSLGQGLEFLIYFQGNSAPDKSGLPSDRFSAERTGGSVSTLTIQRTQQEDSAVYLCASSSPGGRSTEAFFGQGTRLTVV.

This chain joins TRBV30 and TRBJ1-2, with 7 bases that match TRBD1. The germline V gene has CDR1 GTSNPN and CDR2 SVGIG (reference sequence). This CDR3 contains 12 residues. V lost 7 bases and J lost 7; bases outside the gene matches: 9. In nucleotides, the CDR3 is TGTGCCTACTGGACAGGCGGGCTTGGCTACACCTTC. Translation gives CAYWTGGLGYTF.

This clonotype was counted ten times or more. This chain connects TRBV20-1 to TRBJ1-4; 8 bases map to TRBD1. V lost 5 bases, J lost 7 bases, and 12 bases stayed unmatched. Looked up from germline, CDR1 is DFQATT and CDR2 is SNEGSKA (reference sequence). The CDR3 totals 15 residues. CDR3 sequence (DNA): TGCAGTGCTTGGGGGCGGACAGGGAAGGGTGAAAAACTGTTTTTT. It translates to CSAWGRTGKGEKLFF.

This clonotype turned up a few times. The CDR3 coding sequence is TGTGCCAGCAGTAGGGGATACCCGGGACAGGGGAGGAATGAAAAACTGTTTTTT. Protein: CASSRGYPGQGRNEKLFF. This sequence joins TRBV12-3 or TRBV12-4 and TRBJ1-4; 10 nucleotides line up with TRBD1. V was pared by 5 bases and J by 5 bases, with 14 bases of the junction left unmatched. This CDR3 region has 18 residues.

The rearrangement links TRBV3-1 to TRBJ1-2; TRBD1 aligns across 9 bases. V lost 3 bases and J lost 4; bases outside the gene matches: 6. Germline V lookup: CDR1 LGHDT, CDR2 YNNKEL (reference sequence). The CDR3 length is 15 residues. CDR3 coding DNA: TGTGCCAGCAGCCACTGGGACAGGGACCTCTATGGCTACACCTTC. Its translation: CASSHWDRDLYGYTF.

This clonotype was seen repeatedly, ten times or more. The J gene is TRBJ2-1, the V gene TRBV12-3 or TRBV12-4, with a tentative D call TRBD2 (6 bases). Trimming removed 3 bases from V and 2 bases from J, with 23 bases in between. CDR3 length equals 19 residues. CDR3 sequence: CASSFSQVHPSEAYNEQFF. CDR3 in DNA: TGTGCCAGCAGTTTTTCCCAAGTCCATCCTAGCGAGGCCTACAATGAGCAGTTCTTC.

The CDR3 coding sequence is TGTGCCAGCAGTTATCAGGGACAGGGTGGCTACACCTTC. Residues: CASSYQGQGGYTF. The V and J genes are TRBV6-5 and TRBJ1-2; TRBD1 agrees at 9 bases. The V gene end was trimmed by 3 bases and the J gene end by 7 bases; junction bases not matched to a gene: 3. The CDR3 loop spans 13 amino acids. Germline CDR1 MNHEY, CDR2 SVGAGI.

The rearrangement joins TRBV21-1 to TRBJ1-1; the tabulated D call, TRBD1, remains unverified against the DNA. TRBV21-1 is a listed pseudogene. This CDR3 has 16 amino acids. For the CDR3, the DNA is TGTGCCAGCAGCAAGTTCCAGGGCTCGATGAACACTGAAGCTTTCTTT. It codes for CASSKFQGSMNTEAFF.

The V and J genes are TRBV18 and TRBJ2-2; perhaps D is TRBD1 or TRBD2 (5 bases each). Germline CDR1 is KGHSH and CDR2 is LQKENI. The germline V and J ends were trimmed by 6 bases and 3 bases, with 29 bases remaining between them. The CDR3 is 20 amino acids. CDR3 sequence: CASSLLPGRNLSRDTGELFF. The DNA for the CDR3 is TGTGCCAGCTCGCTTCTTCCGGGACGGAACCTATCTAGGGACACCGGGGAGCTGTTTTTT.

Here the CDR3 DNA reads TGTGCTAGTGGGGGCAGAGGGGATCAGCCCCAGCATTTT. Translation: CASGGRGDQPQHF. The genes are TRBV12-5 and TRBJ1-5, with D tentatively TRBD1 (5 bases). Germline values: CDR1 LGHNT, CDR2 FRNRAP. Trimming removed 6 bases at V and 5 bases at J, with 11 bases between. CDR3 size: 13 residues.

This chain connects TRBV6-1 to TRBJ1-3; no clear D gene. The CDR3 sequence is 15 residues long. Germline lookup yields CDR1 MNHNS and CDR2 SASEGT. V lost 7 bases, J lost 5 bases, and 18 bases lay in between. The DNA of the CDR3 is TGTGCCAGCACCCTCTCGAGTGGGCTGCGAAACACCATATATTTT. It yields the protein CASTLSSGLRNTIYF.

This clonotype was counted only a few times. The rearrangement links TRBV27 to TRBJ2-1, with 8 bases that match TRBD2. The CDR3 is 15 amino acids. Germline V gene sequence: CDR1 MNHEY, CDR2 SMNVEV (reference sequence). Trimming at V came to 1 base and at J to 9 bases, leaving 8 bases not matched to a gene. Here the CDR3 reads CASSLFSGGPGEQFF. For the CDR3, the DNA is TGTGCCAGCAGTTTATTTTCGGGAGGGCCGGGTGAGCAGTTCTTC.

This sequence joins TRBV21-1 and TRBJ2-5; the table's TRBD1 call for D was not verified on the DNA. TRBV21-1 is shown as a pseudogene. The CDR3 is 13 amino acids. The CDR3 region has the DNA TGTGCCAGCATGAGGGGCGATCAAGAGACCCAGTACTTC. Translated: CASMRGDQETQYF.

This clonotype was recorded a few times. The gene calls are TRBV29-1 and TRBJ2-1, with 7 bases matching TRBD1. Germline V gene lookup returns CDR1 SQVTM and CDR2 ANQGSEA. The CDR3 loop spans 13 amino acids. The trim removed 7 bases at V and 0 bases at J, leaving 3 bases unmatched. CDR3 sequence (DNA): TGCAGCGGCCGACAGGGCTCCTACAATGAGCAGTTCTTC. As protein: CSGRQGSYNEQFF.

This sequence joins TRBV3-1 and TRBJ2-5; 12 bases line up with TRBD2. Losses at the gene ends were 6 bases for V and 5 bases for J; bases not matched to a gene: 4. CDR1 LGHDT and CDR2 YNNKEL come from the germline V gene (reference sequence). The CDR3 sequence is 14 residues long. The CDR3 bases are TGTGCCAGCAGACGACTAGCGGGAGCGGAGACCCAGTACTTC. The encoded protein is CASRRLAGAETQYF.